The clone carrying this T cell receptor (beta chain) ranks as medium-sized (0.01 to 0.1%). The CDR3 is 14 residues long. The V segment lost 3 bases and the J segment 4 bases; nucleotides outside the gene matches: 5. The authors amplified TCR beta CDR3 regions, and they did so from RNA transcripts for repertoire sequencing. In the first round, RT-PCR was carried out with HTBI primers, and a multiplex PCR formed the second round. Each CDR3 protein is one row after TCRdb ran MiXCR on the multiplex PCR reads. Of just over 600,000 distinct CDR3 sequences in the sample, 20% to 25% were seen once. The data belong to a study of Graves' ophthalmopathy and Graves' hyperthyroidism.

This TCR came from a young woman with stable Graves' hyperthyroidism. Some clones in this sample may be carry-over from other donors' samples. Specimen: peripheral blood. V gene TRBV12-3 or TRBV12-4 combines with J gene TRBJ1-2; 7 bases align to TRBD1. The CDR3 bases are TGTGCCAGCAGTTTCGGAGGGGGCGGCTATGGCTACACCTTC. Translated, it gives CASSFGGGGYGYTF.